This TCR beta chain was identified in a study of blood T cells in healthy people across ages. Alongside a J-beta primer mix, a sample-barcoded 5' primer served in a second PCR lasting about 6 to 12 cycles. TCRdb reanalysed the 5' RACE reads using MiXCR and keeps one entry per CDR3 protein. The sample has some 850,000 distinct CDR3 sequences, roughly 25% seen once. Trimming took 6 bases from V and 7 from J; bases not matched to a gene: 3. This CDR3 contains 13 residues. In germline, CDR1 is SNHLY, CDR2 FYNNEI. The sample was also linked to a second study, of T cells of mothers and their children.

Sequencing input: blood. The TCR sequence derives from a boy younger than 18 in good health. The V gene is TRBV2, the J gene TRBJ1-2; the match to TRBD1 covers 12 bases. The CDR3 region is CASRGTGGVGYTF. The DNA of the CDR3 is TGTGCCAGCAGAGGGACAGGGGGCGTTGGCTACACCTTC.